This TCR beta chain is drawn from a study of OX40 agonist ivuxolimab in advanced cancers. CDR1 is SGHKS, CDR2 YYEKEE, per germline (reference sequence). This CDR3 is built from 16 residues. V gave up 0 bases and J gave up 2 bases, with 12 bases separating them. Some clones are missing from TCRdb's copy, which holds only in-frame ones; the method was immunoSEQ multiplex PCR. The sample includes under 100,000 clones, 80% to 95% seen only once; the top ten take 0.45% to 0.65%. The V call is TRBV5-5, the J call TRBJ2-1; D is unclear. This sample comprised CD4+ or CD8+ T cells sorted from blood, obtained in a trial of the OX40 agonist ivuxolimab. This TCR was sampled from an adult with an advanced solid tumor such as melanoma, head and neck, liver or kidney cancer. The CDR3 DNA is TGTGCCAGCAGCTTGGGGAGTAGCACCGCCTACAATGAGCAGTTCTTC. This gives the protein CASSLGSSTAYNEQFF.